This TCR beta chain comes out of a study of response to subunit inactivated influenza vaccine. A note on this clonotype: Its matching antigen is unknown.

V lost 2 bases and J 7 bases, leaving 11 bases between the germline ends. The CDR3 has 13 residues. TCRdb re-called the RT-PCR reads through MiXCR, storing one row per CDR3 protein. The sample has about 520,000 distinct CDR3 sequences, 25% seen once. Study-wide points: After each seasonal influenza vaccination, few new T cells are recruited, the authors suggested.

The input for sequencing was CD4+ T cells sorted from PBMCs, taken 5 to 6 days after vaccination. The TCR originated in a man between 45 and 60 years old who received an inactivated influenza vaccine. J is TRBJ1-2 and V is TRBV12-3 or TRBV12-4; D gene unclear. CDR3 residues: CASSLRRYGGYTF. For the CDR3, the DNA is TGTGCCAGCAGTTTAAGGAGATACGGTGGCTACACCTTC.